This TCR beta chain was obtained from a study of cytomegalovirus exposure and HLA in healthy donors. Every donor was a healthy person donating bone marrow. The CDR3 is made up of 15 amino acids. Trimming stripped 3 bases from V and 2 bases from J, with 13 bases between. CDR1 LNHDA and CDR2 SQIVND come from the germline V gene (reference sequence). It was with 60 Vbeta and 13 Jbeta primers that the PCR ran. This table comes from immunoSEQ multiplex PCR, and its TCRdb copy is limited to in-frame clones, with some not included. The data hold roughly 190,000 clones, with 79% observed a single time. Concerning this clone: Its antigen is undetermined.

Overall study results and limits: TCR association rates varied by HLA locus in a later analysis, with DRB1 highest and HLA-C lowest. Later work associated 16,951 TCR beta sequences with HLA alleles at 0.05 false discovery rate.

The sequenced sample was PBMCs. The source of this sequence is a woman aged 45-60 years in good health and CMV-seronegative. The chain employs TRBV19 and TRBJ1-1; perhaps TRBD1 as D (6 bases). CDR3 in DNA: TGTGCCAGTAGTATTCAGGGGACATTAAACACTGAAGCTTTCTTT. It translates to CASSIQGTLNTEAFF.